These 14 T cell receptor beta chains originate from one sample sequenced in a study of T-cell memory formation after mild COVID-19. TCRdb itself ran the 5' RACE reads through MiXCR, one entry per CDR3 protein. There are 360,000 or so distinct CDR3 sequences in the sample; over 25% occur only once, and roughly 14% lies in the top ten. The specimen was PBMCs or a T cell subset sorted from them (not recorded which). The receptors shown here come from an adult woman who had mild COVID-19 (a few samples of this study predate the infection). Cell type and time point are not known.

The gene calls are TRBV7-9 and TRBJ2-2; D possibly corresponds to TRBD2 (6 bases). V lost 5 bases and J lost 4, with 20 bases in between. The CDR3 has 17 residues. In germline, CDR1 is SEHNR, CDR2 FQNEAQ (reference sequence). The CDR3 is CASSGDFRIGSTGELFF. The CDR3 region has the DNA TGTGCCAGCAGCGGGGACTTCAGGATCGGGAGCACCGGGGAGCTGTTTTTT.

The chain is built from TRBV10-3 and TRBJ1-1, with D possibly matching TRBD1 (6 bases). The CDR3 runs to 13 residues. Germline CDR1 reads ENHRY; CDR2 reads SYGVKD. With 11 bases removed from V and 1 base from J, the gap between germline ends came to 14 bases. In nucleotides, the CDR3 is TGTGCCGCTGGACCGACAGGGAACACTGAAGCTTTCTTT. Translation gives CAAGPTGNTEAFF.

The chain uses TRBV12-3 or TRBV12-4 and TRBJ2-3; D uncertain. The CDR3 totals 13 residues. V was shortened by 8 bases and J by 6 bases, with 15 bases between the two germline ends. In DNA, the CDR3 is TGTGCCAGCGGCACCGCTCGAGTGGATACGCAGTATTTT. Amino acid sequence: CASGTARVDTQYF.

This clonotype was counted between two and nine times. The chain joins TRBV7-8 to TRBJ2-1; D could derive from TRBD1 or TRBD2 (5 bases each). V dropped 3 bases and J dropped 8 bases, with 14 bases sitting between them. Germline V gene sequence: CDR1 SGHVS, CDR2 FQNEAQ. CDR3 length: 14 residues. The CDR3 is CASSFGTASHEQFF. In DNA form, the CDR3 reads TGTGCCAGCAGCTTTGGGACCGCTTCCCATGAGCAGTTCTTC.

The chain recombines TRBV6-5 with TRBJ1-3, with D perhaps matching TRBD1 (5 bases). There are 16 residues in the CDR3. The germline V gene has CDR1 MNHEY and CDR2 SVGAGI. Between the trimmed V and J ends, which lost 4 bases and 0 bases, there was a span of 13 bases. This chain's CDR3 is CASSLWDVGSGNTIYF. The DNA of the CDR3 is TGTGCCAGCAGTTTATGGGACGTGGGCTCTGGAAACACCATATATTTT.

The CDR3 region is CASSWTGYEQYF. The CDR3 region has the DNA TGTGCCAGCAGCTGGACAGGCTACGAGCAGTACTTC. The rearrangement joins TRBV11-2 to TRBJ2-7; 7 bases align to TRBD1. Trimming took 4 bases from V and 3 from J; bases not matched to a gene: 0. The CDR3 runs 12 residues. Germline-derived CDR1 and CDR2 are SGHAT and FQNNGV.

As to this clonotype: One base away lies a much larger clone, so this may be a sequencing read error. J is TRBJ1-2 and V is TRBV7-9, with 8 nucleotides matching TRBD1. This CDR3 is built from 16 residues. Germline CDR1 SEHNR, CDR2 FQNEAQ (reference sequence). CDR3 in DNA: TGTGTCAGCAGCTTTCGGACAGGGCCCGGCTTTGATGGCTACACCTTC. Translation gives CVSSFRTGPGFDGYTF. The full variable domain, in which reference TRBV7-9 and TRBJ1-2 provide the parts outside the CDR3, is DTGVSQNPRHKITKRGQNVTFRCDPISEHNRLYWYRQTLGQGPEFLTYFQNEAQLEKSRLLSDRFSAERPKGSFSTLEIQRTEQGDSAMYLCVSSFRTGPGFDGYTFGSGTRLTVV.

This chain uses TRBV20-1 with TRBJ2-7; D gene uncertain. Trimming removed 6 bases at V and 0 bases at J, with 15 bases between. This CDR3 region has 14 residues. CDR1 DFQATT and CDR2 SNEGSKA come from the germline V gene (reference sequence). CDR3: CSAGPPGRSYEQYF. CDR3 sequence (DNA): TGCAGTGCCGGACCCCCCGGACGCTCCTACGAGCAGTACTTC.

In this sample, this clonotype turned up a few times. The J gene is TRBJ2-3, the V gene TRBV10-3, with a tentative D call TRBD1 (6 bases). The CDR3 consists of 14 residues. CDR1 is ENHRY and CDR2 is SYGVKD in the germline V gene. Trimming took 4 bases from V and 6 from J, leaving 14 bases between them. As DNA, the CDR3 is TGTGCCATCAGTGGCCTGGGGGACATCGATACGCAGTATTTT. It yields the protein CAISGLGDIDTQYF.

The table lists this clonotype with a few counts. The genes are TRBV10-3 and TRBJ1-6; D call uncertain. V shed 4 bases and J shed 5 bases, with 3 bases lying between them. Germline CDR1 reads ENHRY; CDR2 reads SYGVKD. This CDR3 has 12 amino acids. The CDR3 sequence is CAISGDNSPLHF. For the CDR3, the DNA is TGTGCCATCAGTGGGGATAATTCACCCCTCCACTTT.

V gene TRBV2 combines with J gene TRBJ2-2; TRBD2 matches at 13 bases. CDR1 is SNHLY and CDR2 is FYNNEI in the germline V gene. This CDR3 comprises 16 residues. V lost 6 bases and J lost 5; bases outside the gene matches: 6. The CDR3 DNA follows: TGTGCCAGCAGAGTAGGACTAGCGGGAGCGACCGGGGAGCTGTTTTTT. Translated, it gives CASRVGLAGATGELFF.

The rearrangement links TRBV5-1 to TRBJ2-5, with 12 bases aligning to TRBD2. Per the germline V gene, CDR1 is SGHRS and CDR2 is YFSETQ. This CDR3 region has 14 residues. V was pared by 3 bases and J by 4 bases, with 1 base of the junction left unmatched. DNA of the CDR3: TGCGCCAGCAGCTCTAGCGGGAGGGCAGAGACCCAGTACTTC. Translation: CASSSSGRAETQYF.

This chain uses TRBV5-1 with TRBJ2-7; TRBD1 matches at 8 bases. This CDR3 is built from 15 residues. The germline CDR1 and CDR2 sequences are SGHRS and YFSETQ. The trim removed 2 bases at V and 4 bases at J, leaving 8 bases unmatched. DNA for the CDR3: TGCGCCAGCAGCTTCCTCCAGGGGGCGGGATACGAGCAGTACTTC. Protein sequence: CASSFLQGAGYEQYF.

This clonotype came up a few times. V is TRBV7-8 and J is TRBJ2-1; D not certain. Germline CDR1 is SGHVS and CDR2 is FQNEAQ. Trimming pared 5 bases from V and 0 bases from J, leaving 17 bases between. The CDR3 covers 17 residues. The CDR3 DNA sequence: TGTGCCAGCAGCCTACCACGACTGGCCCTCTCCTACAATGAGCAGTTCTTC. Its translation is CASSLPRLALSYNEQFF.